A single TCR beta chain is shown here with its context. Its cognate antigen is unknown. This sample was included in a study of T cells after yellow fever vaccination. Overall study results and limits: Contaminants from the bulk population, in the form of abundant clonotypes, could be found in FACS-sorted repertoires.

The CDR3 spans 14 residues. V was shortened by 6 bases and J by 3 bases, with 18 bases between the two germline ends. CDR1 is DFQATT and CDR2 is SNEGSKA in the germline V gene (reference sequence). One entry per CDR3 protein results from TCRdb running MiXCR on the 5' RACE reads. The sample consists of about 240,000 distinct CDR3 sequences, about 7.1% of them appearing once. The sequencing here drew on CD4+ T cells sorted from PBMCs, taken 15 days after the yellow fever booster vaccination. V usage is TRBV20-1 and J usage is TRBJ2-7, with D perhaps TRBD2 (7 bases). This receptor was taken from a man aged 25 to 45 who received the YFV17D yellow fever vaccine. The CDR3, as DNA: TGCAGTGCCGGCAGAGGGGGGGTCGGCTACGAGCAGTACTTC. Translated, it gives CSAGRGGVGYEQYF.